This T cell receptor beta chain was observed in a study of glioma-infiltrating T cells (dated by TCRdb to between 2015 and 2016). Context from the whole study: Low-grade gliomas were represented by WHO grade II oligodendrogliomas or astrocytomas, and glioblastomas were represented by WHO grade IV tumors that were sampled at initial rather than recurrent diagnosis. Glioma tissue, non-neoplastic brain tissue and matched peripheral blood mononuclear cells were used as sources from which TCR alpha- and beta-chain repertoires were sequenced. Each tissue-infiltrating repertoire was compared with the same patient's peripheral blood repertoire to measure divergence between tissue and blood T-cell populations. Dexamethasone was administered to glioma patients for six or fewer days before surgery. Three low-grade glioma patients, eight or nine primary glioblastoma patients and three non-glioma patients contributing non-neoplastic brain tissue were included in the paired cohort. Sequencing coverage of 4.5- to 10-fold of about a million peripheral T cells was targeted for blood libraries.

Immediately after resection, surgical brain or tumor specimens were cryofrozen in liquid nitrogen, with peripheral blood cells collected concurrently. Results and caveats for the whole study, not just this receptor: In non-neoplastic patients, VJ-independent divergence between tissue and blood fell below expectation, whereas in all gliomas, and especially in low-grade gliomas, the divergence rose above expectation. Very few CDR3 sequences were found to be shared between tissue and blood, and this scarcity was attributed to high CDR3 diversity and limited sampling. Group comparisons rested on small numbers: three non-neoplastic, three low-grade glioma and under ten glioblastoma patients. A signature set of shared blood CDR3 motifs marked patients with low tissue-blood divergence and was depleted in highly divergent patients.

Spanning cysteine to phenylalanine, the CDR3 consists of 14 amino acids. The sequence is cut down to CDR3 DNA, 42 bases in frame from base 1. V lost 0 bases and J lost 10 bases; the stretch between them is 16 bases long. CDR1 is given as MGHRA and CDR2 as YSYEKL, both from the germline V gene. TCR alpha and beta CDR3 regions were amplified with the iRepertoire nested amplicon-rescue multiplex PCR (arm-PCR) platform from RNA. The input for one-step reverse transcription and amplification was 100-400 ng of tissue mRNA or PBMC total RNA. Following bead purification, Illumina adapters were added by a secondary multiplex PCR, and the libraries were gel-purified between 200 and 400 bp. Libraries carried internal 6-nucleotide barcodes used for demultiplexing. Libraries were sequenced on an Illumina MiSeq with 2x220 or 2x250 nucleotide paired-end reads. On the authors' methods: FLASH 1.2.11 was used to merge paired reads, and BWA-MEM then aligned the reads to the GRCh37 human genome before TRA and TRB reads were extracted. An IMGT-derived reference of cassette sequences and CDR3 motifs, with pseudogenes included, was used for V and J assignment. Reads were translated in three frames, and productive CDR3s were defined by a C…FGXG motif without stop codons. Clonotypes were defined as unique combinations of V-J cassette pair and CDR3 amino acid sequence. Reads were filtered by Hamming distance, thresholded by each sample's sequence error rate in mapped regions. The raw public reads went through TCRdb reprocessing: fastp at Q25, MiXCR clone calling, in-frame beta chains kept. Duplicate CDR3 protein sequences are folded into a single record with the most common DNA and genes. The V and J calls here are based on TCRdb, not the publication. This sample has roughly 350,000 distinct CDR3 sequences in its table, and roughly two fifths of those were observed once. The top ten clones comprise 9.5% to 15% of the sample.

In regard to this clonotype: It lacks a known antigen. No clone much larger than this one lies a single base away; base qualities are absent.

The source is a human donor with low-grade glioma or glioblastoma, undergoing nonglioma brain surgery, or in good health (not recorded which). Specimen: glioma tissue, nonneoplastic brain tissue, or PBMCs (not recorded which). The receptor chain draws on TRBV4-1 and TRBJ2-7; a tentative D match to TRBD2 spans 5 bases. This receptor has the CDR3 CASSQERLAGRQYF. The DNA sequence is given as TGCGCCAGCAGCCAAGAGAGGCTCGCGGGCCGCCAGTACTTC.